These T cell receptor beta chains were read from a single sample in a study of CD8 T cells in Susac syndrome. TCRdb reanalysed the immunoSEQ multiplex PCR reads using MiXCR and keeps one entry per CDR3 protein. Of approximately 120,000 distinct CDR3 sequences detected, 90% to 95% appear once; the ten largest clones hold roughly 0.31%. Source material: CD8+ T cells from PBMCs. These receptors all come from a human donor with multiple sclerosis. The CDR3 runs from the conserved cysteine through the conserved F or W. Each record gives: V gene, D gene, J gene, clone size, CDR3 protein, CDR3 DNA. A D gene is named only where the DNA matches it firmly. Size is stated for part of the rows, as once, few or many counts, or as a class when the clone is expanded.

V: TRBV5-6
D: TRBD1
J: TRBJ2-3
size: -
CDR3: CASSLGAGGATQYF
DNA: TGTGCCAGCAGCTTGGGAGCAGGGGGCGCGACGCAGTATTTT

V: TRBV7-9
D: -
J: TRBJ2-1
size: -
CDR3: CASSPRPSSSYNEQFF
DNA: TGTGCCAGCAGCCCCAGGCCTAGTAGTTCCTACAATGAGCAGTTCTTC

V: TRBV2
D: -
J: TRBJ2-1
size: -
CDR3: CASSGVPSSYNEQFF
DNA: TGTGCCAGCAGCGGGGTCCCGAGCTCCTACAATGAGCAGTTCTTC

V: TRBV18
D: -
J: TRBJ2-1
size: -
CDR3: CASSPPNNEQFF
DNA: TGTGCCAGCTCACCGCCCAACAATGAGCAGTTCTTC

V: TRBV6-1
D: -
J: TRBJ1-4
size: -
CDR3: CASSEEVYNEKLFF
DNA: TGTGCCAGCAGTGAAGAGGTCTATAATGAAAAACTGTTTTTT

V: TRBV29-1
D: -
J: TRBJ1-1
size: -
CDR3: CSVLGGATEAFF
DNA: TGCAGCGTTCTTGGAGGGGCCACTGAAGCTTTCTTT

V: TRBV5-1
D: -
J: TRBJ1-2
size: -
CDR3: CASSLEEGHDSLYGYTF
DNA: TGCGCCAGCAGCTTGGAAGAGGGGCACGACTCCCTCTATGGCTACACCTTC

V: TRBV4-1
D: TRBD2
J: TRBJ2-3
size: -
CDR3: CASSLQILSGRADTQYF
DNA: TGCGCCAGCAGCCTTCAGATACTGAGCGGGAGGGCAGATACGCAGTATTTT

V: TRBV5-4
D: -
J: TRBJ2-2
size: -
CDR3: CASSLARPLRDNTGELFF
DNA: TGTGCCAGCAGCTTGGCCCGCCCTTTGAGGGACAACACCGGGGAGCTGTTTTTT

V: TRBV10-2
D: -
J: TRBJ2-7
size: -
CDR3: CASSEFRIDEQYF
DNA: TGCGCCAGCAGTGAGTTTCGGATTGACGAGCAGTACTTC

V: TRBV13
D: TRBD1
J: TRBJ2-7
size: -
CDR3: CASSSGTGPYEQYF
DNA: TGTGCCAGCAGCAGCGGGACAGGGCCCTACGAGCAGTACTTC

V: TRBV7-9
D: -
J: TRBJ1-1
size: few
CDR3: CASSLGSTEAFF
DNA: TGTGCCAGCAGTTTAGGGAGCACTGAAGCTTTCTTT

V: TRBV4-1
D: -
J: TRBJ2-7
size: -
CDR3: CASSQRREQYF
DNA: TGCGCCAGCAGCCAGCGGCGGGAGCAGTACTTC

V: TRBV29-1
D: -
J: TRBJ2-1
size: -
CDR3: CSVEDSLFSSYNEQFF
DNA: TGCAGCGTTGAAGACTCCTTATTCAGCTCCTACAATGAGCAGTTCTTC

V: TRBV28
D: -
J: TRBJ1-2
size: -
CDR3: CASSLSGGGYNYGYTF
DNA: TGTGCCAGCAGTTTATCCGGGGGCGGATATAACTATGGCTACACCTTC

V: TRBV20-1
D: -
J: TRBJ1-2
size: -
CDR3: CSARGLDLNYGYTF
DNA: TGCAGTGCTAGAGGCCTTGACCTTAACTATGGCTACACCTTC

V: TRBV27
D: -
J: TRBJ1-1
size: -
CDR3: CASSSWGAEAFF
DNA: TGTGCCAGCAGTTCATGGGGAGCTGAAGCTTTCTTT

V: TRBV9
D: -
J: TRBJ2-3
size: once
CDR3: CASSVGGGASTDTQYF
DNA: TGTGCCAGCAGCGTAGGTGGGGGGGCTAGCACAGATACGCAGTATTTT

V: TRBV19
D: TRBD1
J: TRBJ1-1
size: -
CDR3: CASSPRQGDSEAFF
DNA: TGTGCCAGTAGTCCGAGACAGGGGGACTCAGAAGCTTTCTTT

V: TRBV19
D: -
J: TRBJ2-6
size: -
CDR3: CASSMEDSSSRSVLTF
DNA: TGTGCCAGTAGTATGGAGGACTCCTCCTCAAGGAGCGTCCTGACTTTC

V: TRBV9
D: TRBD2
J: TRBJ2-6
size: -
CDR3: CASSVAPREGGANVLTF
DNA: TGTGCCAGCAGCGTAGCTCCCCGGGAGGGGGGGGCCAACGTCCTGACTTTC

V: TRBV7-9
D: TRBD1
J: TRBJ1-5
size: -
CDR3: CASSEYGTGPHQPQHF
DNA: TGTGCCAGCAGCGAATACGGGACAGGACCTCATCAGCCCCAGCATTTT

V: TRBV9
D: TRBD1
J: TRBJ2-4
size: -
CDR3: CASSGTGFAKNIQYF
DNA: TGTGCCAGCAGCGGGACAGGGTTTGCCAAAAACATTCAGTACTTC

V: TRBV7-2
D: -
J: TRBJ1-6
size: -
CDR3: CASSLDGRARNSPLHF
DNA: TGTGCCAGCAGCTTAGACGGCAGGGCGAGGAATTCACCCCTCCACTTT

V: TRBV5-1
D: -
J: TRBJ2-1
size: -
CDR3: CASSSLGYTYNEQFF
DNA: TGCGCCAGCAGCTCGCTAGGCTATACCTACAATGAGCAGTTCTTC

V: TRBV11-2
D: TRBD1
J: TRBJ1-5
size: -
CDR3: CASSLGQGGDTQHF
DNA: TGTGCCAGCAGCTTAGGGCAGGGGGGAGATACGCAGCATTTT

V: TRBV7-9
D: -
J: TRBJ1-2
size: -
CDR3: CASSAQRGNGYGYTF
DNA: TGTGCCAGCAGCGCGCAACGGGGAAACGGCTATGGCTACACCTTC

V: TRBV3-1
D: TRBD2
J: TRBJ2-3
size: -
CDR3: CASSQEREAKDTQYF
DNA: TGTGCCAGCAGCCAAGAACGGGAGGCGAAAGATACGCAGTATTTT

V: TRBV27
D: -
J: TRBJ2-5
size: -
CDR3: CASSFFMGETQYF
DNA: TGTGCCAGCAGTTTTTTCATGGGAGAGACCCAGTACTTC

V: TRBV7-9
D: TRBD1
J: TRBJ2-1
size: -
CDR3: CASSSPDRVSYNEQFF
DNA: TGTGCCAGCAGCTCCCCGGACAGGGTCTCCTACAATGAGCAGTTCTTC

V: TRBV27
D: -
J: TRBJ2-3
size: -
CDR3: CASSPRQGEREWRTQYF
DNA: TGTGCCAGCAGTCCCCGACAGGGTGAGCGGGAATGGCGAACGCAGTATTTT

V: TRBV19
D: -
J: TRBJ2-7
size: once
CDR3: CASRATDYSYEQYF
DNA: TGTGCCAGTAGAGCGACAGACTACTCCTACGAGCAGTACTTC

V: TRBV6-6
D: TRBD2
J: TRBJ2-5
size: -
CDR3: CASRIQRGGETQYF
DNA: TGTGCCAGCAGAATACAGCGGGGGGGTGAGACCCAGTACTTC

V: TRBV5-1
D: -
J: TRBJ1-2
size: -
CDR3: CASSAHSDGYTF
DNA: TGCGCCAGCAGCGCCCACAGCGATGGCTACACCTTC

V: TRBV27
D: -
J: TRBJ1-5
size: -
CDR3: CASSLRTGSPSNQPQHF
DNA: TGTGCCAGCAGTTTAAGAACGGGCTCACCTAGCAATCAGCCCCAGCATTTT

V: TRBV12-3/TRBV12-4
D: -
J: TRBJ1-1
size: -
CDR3: CASSLGVPTEAFF
DNA: TGTGCCAGCAGTTTGGGGGTACCCACTGAAGCTTTCTTT

V: TRBV9
D: -
J: TRBJ2-1
size: once
CDR3: CASSARDSYNEQFF
DNA: TGTGCCAGCAGCGCCCGGGACTCGTACAATGAGCAGTTCTTC

V: TRBV5-1
D: -
J: TRBJ1-1
size: few
CDR3: CASSLTGPLNTEAFF
DNA: TGCGCCAGCAGCCTCACAGGGCCTCTGAACACTGAAGCTTTCTTT

V: TRBV19
D: -
J: TRBJ1-1
size: -
CDR3: CASSERTAVTNTEAFF
DNA: TGTGCCAGTAGTGAGCGGACAGCAGTTACGAACACTGAAGCTTTCTTT

V: TRBV7-6
D: -
J: TRBJ1-4
size: few
CDR3: CASSLRRFNEKLFF
DNA: TGTGCCAGCAGCTTAAGGCGTTTTAATGAAAAACTGTTTTTT

V: TRBV7-6
D: TRBD2
J: TRBJ2-5
size: -
CDR3: CASRAGLGEETQYF
DNA: TGTGCCAGCAGGGCAGGACTAGGGGAAGAGACCCAGTACTTC

V: TRBV12-3/TRBV12-4
D: TRBD2
J: TRBJ2-4
size: -
CDR3: CASSPRRGENIQYF
DNA: TGTGCCAGCAGCCCCCGTCGGGGGGAAAACATTCAGTACTTC

V: TRBV6-1
D: -
J: TRBJ2-1
size: -
CDR3: CASSDGRGINEQFF
DNA: TGTGCCAGCAGTGACGGTAGAGGGATCAATGAGCAGTTCTTC

V: TRBV2
D: -
J: TRBJ1-3
size: -
CDR3: CASSEGRGSHGNTIYF
DNA: TGTGCCAGCAGTGAAGGCAGGGGATCTCATGGAAACACCATATATTTT

V: TRBV29-1
D: -
J: TRBJ1-1
size: -
CDR3: CSVEQTGNTEAFF
DNA: TGCAGCGTTGAGCAGACAGGGAACACTGAAGCTTTCTTT

V: TRBV6-2/TRBV6-3
D: -
J: TRBJ2-7
size: once
CDR3: CASSYSWEQYF
DNA: TGTGCCAGCAGTTACTCGTGGGAGCAGTACTTC

V: TRBV13
D: -
J: TRBJ2-1
size: -
CDR3: CASSRPGLRNEQFF
DNA: TGTGCCAGCAGCCGACCGGGACTCCGAAATGAGCAGTTCTTC

V: TRBV12-3/TRBV12-4
D: -
J: TRBJ2-7
size: few
CDR3: CASSLGGDSYEQYF
DNA: TGTGCCAGCAGTTTGGGCGGGGACTCCTACGAGCAGTACTTC

V: TRBV9
D: -
J: TRBJ2-7
size: -
CDR3: CASSVEGGGNDEQYF
DNA: TGTGCCAGCAGCGTAGAGGGAGGGGGCAACGACGAGCAGTACTTC

V: TRBV5-4
D: -
J: TRBJ2-7
size: -
CDR3: CASSTPTGISRF
DNA: TGTGCCAGCAGCACACCTACAGGAATAAGTCGCTTC

V: TRBV27
D: TRBD2
J: TRBJ2-1
size: -
CDR3: CASSSGLAGGLGEQFF
DNA: TGTGCCAGCAGTTCCGGACTAGCGGGAGGCCTAGGTGAGCAGTTCTTC

V: TRBV5-1
D: -
J: TRBJ2-1
size: -
CDR3: CASRGLTSYNEQFF
DNA: TGCGCCAGCAGGGGGCTAACCTCCTACAATGAGCAGTTCTTC

V: TRBV20-1
D: -
J: TRBJ1-1
size: -
CDR3: CSARLLTGNTEAFF
DNA: TGCAGTGCTAGGCTCCTGACAGGGAACACTGAAGCTTTCTTT

V: TRBV3-1
D: TRBD2
J: TRBJ2-1
size: -
CDR3: CASSHPTPPTSGTPMHEQFF
DNA: TGTGCCAGCAGCCACCCCACCCCCCCGACTAGCGGGACTCCTATGCATGAGCAGTTCTTC

V: TRBV2
D: -
J: TRBJ2-3
size: -
CDR3: CASRQAGVNPDTQYF
DNA: TGTGCCAGCAGACAAGCGGGCGTAAACCCAGATACGCAGTATTTT

V: TRBV9
D: -
J: TRBJ2-1
size: -
CDR3: CASSASLAVHEQFF
DNA: TGTGCCAGCAGCGCCTCACTAGCTGTCCATGAGCAGTTCTTC

V: TRBV2
D: -
J: TRBJ2-5
size: -
CDR3: CASSGAGAGETQYF
DNA: TGTGCCAGCAGTGGGGCAGGGGCCGGAGAGACCCAGTACTTC